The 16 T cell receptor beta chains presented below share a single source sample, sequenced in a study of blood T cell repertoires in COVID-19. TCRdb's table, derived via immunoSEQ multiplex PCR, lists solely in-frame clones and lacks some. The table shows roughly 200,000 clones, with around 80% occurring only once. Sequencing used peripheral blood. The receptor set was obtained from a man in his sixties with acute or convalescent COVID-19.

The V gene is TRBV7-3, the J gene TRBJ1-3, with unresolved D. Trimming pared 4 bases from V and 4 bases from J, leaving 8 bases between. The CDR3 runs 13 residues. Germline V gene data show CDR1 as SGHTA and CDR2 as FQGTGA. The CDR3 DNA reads TGTGCCAGCAGCTCGACACCAGGAAACACCATATATTTT. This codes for CASSSTPGNTIYF.

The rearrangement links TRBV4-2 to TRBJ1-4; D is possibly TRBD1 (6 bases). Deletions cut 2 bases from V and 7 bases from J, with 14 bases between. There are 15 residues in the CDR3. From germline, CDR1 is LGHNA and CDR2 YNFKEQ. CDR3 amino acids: CASSQLDSQAEKLFF. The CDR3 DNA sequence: TGTGCCAGCAGCCAATTGGACAGTCAGGCTGAAAAACTGTTTTTT.

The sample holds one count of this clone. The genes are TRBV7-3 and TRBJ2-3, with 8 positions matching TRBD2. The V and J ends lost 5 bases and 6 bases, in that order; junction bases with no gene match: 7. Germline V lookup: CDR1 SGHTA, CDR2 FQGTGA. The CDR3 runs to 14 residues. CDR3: CASSPGGAYDTQYF. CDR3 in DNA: TGTGCCAGCAGCCCCGGGGGGGCTTACGATACGCAGTATTTT.

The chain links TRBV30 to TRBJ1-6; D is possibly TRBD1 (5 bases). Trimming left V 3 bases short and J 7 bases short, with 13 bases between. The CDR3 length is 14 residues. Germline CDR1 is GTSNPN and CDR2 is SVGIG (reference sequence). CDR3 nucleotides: TGTGCCTGGAGGAGGGACTCTGACAATTCACCCCTCCACTTT. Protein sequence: CAWRRDSDNSPLHF.

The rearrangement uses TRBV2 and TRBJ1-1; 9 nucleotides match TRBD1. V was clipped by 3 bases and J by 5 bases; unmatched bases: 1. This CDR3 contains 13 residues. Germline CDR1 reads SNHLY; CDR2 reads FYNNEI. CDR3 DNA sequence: TGTGCCAGCAGTGAGGACAGGGGAACTGAAGCTTTCTTT. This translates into CASSEDRGTEAFF.

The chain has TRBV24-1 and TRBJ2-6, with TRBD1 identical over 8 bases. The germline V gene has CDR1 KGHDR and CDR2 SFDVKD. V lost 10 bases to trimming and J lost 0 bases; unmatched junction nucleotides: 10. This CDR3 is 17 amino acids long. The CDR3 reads CATQDRAGDSGANVLTF. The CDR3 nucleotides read TGTGCCACGCAGGACAGGGCAGGAGACTCTGGGGCCAACGTCCTGACTTTC.

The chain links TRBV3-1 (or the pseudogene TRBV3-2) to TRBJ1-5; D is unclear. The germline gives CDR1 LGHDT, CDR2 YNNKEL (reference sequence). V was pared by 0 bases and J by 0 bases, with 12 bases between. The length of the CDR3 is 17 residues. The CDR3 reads CASSQDRVRDSNQPQHF. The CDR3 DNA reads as TGTGCCAGCAGCCAAGATCGGGTAAGAGATAGCAATCAGCCCCAGCATTTT.

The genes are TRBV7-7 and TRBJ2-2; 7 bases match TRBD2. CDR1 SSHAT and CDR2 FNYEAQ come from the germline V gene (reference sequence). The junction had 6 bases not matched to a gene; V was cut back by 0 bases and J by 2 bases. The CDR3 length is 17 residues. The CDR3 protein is CASSLAMASGNTGELFF. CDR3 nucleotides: TGTGCCAGCAGCTTAGCGATGGCTAGCGGCAACACCGGGGAGCTGTTTTTT.

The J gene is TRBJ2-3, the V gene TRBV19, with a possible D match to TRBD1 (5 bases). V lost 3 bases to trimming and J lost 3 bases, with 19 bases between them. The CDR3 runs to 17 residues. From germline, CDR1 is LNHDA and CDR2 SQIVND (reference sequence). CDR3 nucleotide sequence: TGTGCCAGTAGTATCGAGCAGGGTAGATATCGAACAGATACGCAGTATTTT. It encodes CASSIEQGRYRTDTQYF.

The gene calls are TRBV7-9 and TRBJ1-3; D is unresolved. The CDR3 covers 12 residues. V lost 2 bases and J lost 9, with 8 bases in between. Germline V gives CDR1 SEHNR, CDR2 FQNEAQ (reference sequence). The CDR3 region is CASSLKGGTIYF. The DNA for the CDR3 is TGTGCCAGCAGCTTAAAAGGAGGCACCATATATTTT.

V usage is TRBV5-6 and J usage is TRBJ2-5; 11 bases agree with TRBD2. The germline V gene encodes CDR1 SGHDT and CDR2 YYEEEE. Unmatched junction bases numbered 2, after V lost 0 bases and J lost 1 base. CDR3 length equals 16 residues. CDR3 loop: CASSLELAGGQETQYF. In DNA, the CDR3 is TGTGCCAGCAGCTTGGAGCTAGCGGGAGGCCAAGAGACCCAGTACTTC.

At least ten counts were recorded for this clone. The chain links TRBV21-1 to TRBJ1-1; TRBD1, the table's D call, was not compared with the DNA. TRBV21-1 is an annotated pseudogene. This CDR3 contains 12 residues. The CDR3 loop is CASSIDRDEAFF. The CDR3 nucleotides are TGTGCCAGCAGCATTGACAGGGACGAAGCTTTCTTT.

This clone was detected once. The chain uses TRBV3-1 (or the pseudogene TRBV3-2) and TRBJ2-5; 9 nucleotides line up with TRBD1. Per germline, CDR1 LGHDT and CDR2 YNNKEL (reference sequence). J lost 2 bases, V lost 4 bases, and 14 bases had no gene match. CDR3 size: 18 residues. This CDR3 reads CASSRSDRGVTVQETQYF. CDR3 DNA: TGTGCCAGCAGCCGCTCGGACAGGGGCGTCACGGTACAAGAGACCCAGTACTTC.

The CDR3 coding sequence is TGTGCCAGCGGGGGCAGGGGTAGCTACGAGCAGTACTTC. Its translation is CASGGRGSYEQYF. The chain carries TRBV2 and TRBJ2-7, with a tentative D call TRBD1 (6 bases). The CDR3 extends over 13 amino acids. Germline CDR1 is SNHLY and CDR2 is FYNNEI. V was clipped by 8 bases and J by 3 bases, with 14 bases between them.

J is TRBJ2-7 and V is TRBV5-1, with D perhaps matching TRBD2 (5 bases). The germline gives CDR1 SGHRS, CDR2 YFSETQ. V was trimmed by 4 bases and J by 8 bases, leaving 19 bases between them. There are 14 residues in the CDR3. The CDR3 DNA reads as TGCGCCAGCAGCGCCAGGACTGGGGAGAGGAAGCAGTACTTC. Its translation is CASSARTGERKQYF.

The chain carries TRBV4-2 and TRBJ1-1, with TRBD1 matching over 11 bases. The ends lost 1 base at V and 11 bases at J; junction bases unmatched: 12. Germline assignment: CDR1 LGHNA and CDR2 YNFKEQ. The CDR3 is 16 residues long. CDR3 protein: CASSQGGQGGPSEAFF. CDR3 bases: TGTGCCAGCAGCCAAGGGGGACAGGGGGGACCTTCGGAGGCTTTCTTT.